These 21 T cell receptor beta chains originate from one sample sequenced in a study of CD8 T cells in acute hepatitis C reinfection. The time point is: naive CD8 control sorted from an acute-time-point sample. This table comes from immunoSEQ multiplex PCR, and its TCRdb copy is limited to in-frame clones, with some not included. The top ten hold approximately 11% of the sample, which has about 38,000 clones, approximately 83% seen once. The sequenced material came from naive CD8+ T cells from PBMCs. Every receptor here comes from a woman aged 18-29 years who spontaneously cleared hepatitis C infection.

The gene calls are TRBV13 and TRBJ1-3; D is uncertain. Trimming pared 6 bases from V and 0 bases from J, leaving 9 bases between. The CDR3 spans 14 residues. Germline V gene lookup returns CDR1 PRHDT and CDR2 FYEKMQ (reference sequence). As DNA, the CDR3 is TGTGCCAGCAGGGAGTCACCCTCTGGAAACACCATATATTTT. Residues: CASRESPSGNTIYF. The whole variable domain, filled in from reference TRBV13 and TRBJ1-3, reads AAGVIQSPRHLIKEKRETATLKCYPIPRHDTVYWYQQGPGQDPQFLISFYEKMQSDKGSIPDRFSAQQFSDYHSELNMSSLELGDSALYFCASRESPSGNTIYFGEGSWLTVV.

This clone was seen a handful of times. The chain links TRBV4-1 to TRBJ1-5; D unclear. Germline V lookup: CDR1 MGHRA, CDR2 YSYEKL. The CDR3 spans 14 residues. The V end lost 1 base, the J end lost 6 bases, and 10 bases lay between the germline ends. CDR3: CASSQALTGQPQHF. The CDR3 DNA reads as TGCGCCAGCAGCCAAGCCTTAACCGGTCAGCCCCAGCATTTT.

V is TRBV5-4 and J is TRBJ2-2; no reliable D call. This CDR3 spans 13 amino acids. Germline lookup yields CDR1 SGHNT and CDR2 YYREEE (reference sequence). The V and J ends lost 5 bases and 6 bases respectively, with 11 bases between them. The CDR3 DNA sequence: TGTGCCAGCAGGTCCCGGGCCGCCGGGGAGCTGTTTTTT. Amino acids: CASRSRAAGELFF.

The chain links TRBV6-5 to TRBJ1-1; no reliable D call. Germline CDR1 MNHEY, CDR2 SVGAGI. V was trimmed by 2 bases and J by 6 bases, leaving 13 bases between them. The CDR3 length is 14 residues. This CDR3 is CASSYGVSSAEAFF. The CDR3, as DNA: TGTGCCAGCAGTTACGGGGTGAGTAGCGCTGAAGCTTTCTTT.

This clone was seen just once. The chain links TRBV9 to TRBJ2-1, with 9 nucleotides matching TRBD2. The length of the CDR3 is 17 residues. Per germline, CDR1 SGDLS and CDR2 YYNGEE. The V gene end was trimmed by 3 bases and the J gene end by 0 bases; junction bases not matched to a gene: 7. CDR3 sequence (DNA): TGTGCCAGCAGCGGATTAGCGGGAGCCGTCTCCTACAATGAGCAGTTCTTC. It specifies CASSGLAGAVSYNEQFF.

V usage is TRBV27 and J usage is TRBJ2-1; 7 bases align to TRBD2. J lost 7 bases, V lost 4 bases, and 7 bases had no gene match. Germline V gene sequence: CDR1 MNHEY, CDR2 SMNVEV (reference sequence). The CDR3 length is 14 residues. The DNA of the CDR3 is TGTGCCAGCAGTTATAAACTAGCGAGTAATGAGCAGTTCTTC. Amino acid sequence: CASSYKLASNEQFF.

The V gene is TRBV27, the J gene TRBJ2-3, with 8 bases matching TRBD1. Per germline, CDR1 MNHEY and CDR2 SMNVEV (reference sequence). This CDR3 spans 16 amino acids. V lost 3 bases, J lost 2 bases, and 7 bases stayed unmatched. The CDR3 DNA reads TGTGCCAGCAGTTTGCGATGGACAGGGCTCACAGATACGCAGTATTTT. It is translated as CASSLRWTGLTDTQYF.

This clone occurred once. This rearrangement joins TRBV5-5 to TRBJ1-1, with D perhaps matching TRBD1 (6 bases). Deletions cut 4 bases from V and 4 bases from J, with 17 bases between. Per germline, CDR1 SGHKS and CDR2 YYEKEE (reference sequence). The CDR3 loop spans 15 amino acids. CDR3 region: CASSPAHREVTEAFF. For the CDR3, the DNA is TGTGCCAGCAGCCCGGCACACAGGGAGGTCACTGAAGCTTTCTTT.

The chain links TRBV4-1 to TRBJ2-7; 9 bases map to TRBD1. Losses at the gene ends were 3 bases for V and 3 bases for J; bases not matched to a gene: 6. The CDR3 has 15 residues. Looked up from germline, CDR1 is MGHRA and CDR2 is YSYEKL. The CDR3 bases are TGCGCCAGCAGCCACGCCGGGACAGGGATCTACGAGCAGTACTTC. It specifies CASSHAGTGIYEQYF.

This chain uses TRBV14 with TRBJ2-3; D unresolved. Trimming took 1 base from V and 5 from J, leaving 16 bases between them. This CDR3 is 16 amino acids long. Germline assignment: CDR1 SGHDN and CDR2 FVKESK. CDR3 coding DNA: TGTGCCAGCAGCCAAGGTATTGGATTCCCTGGAGATACGCAGTATTTT. This gives the protein CASSQGIGFPGDTQYF.

The CDR3 protein is CASSYFRGGANVLTF. DNA of the CDR3: TGTGCCAGCAGTTACTTCCGGGGTGGGGCCAACGTCCTGACTTTC. The chain uses TRBV6-6 and TRBJ2-6, with D maybe TRBD2 (5 bases). Germline CDR1 and CDR2: MNHNY and SVGAGI (reference sequence). CDR3 length equals 15 residues. V dropped 1 base and J dropped 3 bases, with 7 bases sitting between them.

The chain recombines TRBV27 with TRBJ2-7; D is possibly TRBD2 (5 bases). V lost 3 bases, J lost 1 base, and 13 bases lay in between. The CDR3 contains 15 residues. Germline V CDR1 and CDR2: MNHEY, SMNVEV (reference sequence). The CDR3, as DNA: TGTGCCAGCAGTTTCCGGGCTAGCCGATCCTACGAGCAGTACTTC. Translating gives CASSFRASRSYEQYF.

The table lists this clone with a count of one. V usage is TRBV7-6 and J usage is TRBJ2-5, with D uncertain. The CDR3 is 16 amino acids. Looked up from germline, CDR1 is SGHVS and CDR2 is FNYEAQ. Trimming took 5 bases from V and 2 from J, leaving 18 bases between them. CDR3 bases: TGTGCCAGCAGCCCCCCCCGGGCAGATAAGCAAGAGACCCAGTACTTC. Protein product: CASSPPRADKQETQYF.

There are a few counts of this clone. The chain uses TRBV27 and TRBJ2-7, with D perhaps matching TRBD2 (6 bases). CDR3 length equals 14 residues. Trimming shortened V by 3 bases and J by 3 bases, and 12 bases separated the two germline ends. Germline CDR1 is MNHEY and CDR2 is SMNVEV (reference sequence). CDR3 sequence (DNA): TGTGCCAGCAGTTTTACCGGGGGTGACTACGAGCAGTACTTC. Amino acids: CASSFTGGDYEQYF.

This chain joins TRBV2 and TRBJ2-1; no clear D gene. Trimming left V 4 bases short and J 7 bases short, with 17 bases between. This CDR3 comprises 15 residues. Germline V gives CDR1 SNHLY, CDR2 FYNNEI. In DNA, the CDR3 is TGTGCCAGCAGTGGGCAGGACGAGAGCCCTAATGAGCAGTTCTTC. Protein sequence: CASSGQDESPNEQFF.

The chain carries TRBV7-9 and TRBJ2-1; D is perhaps TRBD2 (5 bases). Germline-derived CDR1 and CDR2 are SEHNR and FQNEAQ (reference sequence). The V gene lost 4 bases and the J gene lost 2 bases, with 9 bases spanning the gap. This CDR3 comprises 14 residues. The chain's CDR3 is CASSSELAYNEQFF. The DNA of the CDR3 is TGTGCCAGCAGCTCGGAACTAGCCTACAATGAGCAGTTCTTC.

The V gene is TRBV7-8, the J gene TRBJ1-5; a weak D match, TRBD1 (6 bases). The CDR3 sequence is 16 residues long. The ends were cut back, 1 base at V and 2 bases at J, with 12 bases in the middle. Germline V lookup: CDR1 SGHVS, CDR2 FQNEAQ. The CDR3 region is CASSLEGGFGNQPQHF. CDR3 sequence (DNA): TGTGCCAGCAGCTTAGAAGGGGGATTTGGCAATCAGCCCCAGCATTTT.

This chain links TRBV4-1 with TRBJ2-3; 7 bases fit TRBD2. The CDR3 spans 19 residues. The J segment lost 1 base and the V segment lost 1 base, leaving 14 bases of the junction unmatched. CDR1 and CDR2 (germline): MGHRA, YSYEKL. CDR3 DNA: TGCGCCAGCAGCCAAGTAATAGCAAACCGGGACTATGGCACAGATACGCAGTATTTT. It codes for CASSQVIANRDYGTDTQYF.

The J gene is TRBJ2-3, the V gene TRBV5-4; 9 bases fit TRBD1. J gave up 2 bases and V 4 bases, and 8 bases lay outside the gene matches. This CDR3 is built from 16 residues. Germline V gene lookup returns CDR1 SGHNT and CDR2 YYREEE (reference sequence). CDR3 sequence: CASSGSDRGATDTQYF. CDR3 sequence (DNA): TGTGCCAGCAGCGGATCGGACAGGGGTGCCACAGATACGCAGTATTTT.

This sequence joins TRBV7-2 and TRBJ1-1; D is unresolved. V lost 1 base, J lost 1 base, and 10 bases lay in between. CDR1 is SGHTA, CDR2 FQGNSA, per germline. The CDR3 runs 15 residues. As DNA, the CDR3 is TGTGCCAGCAGCTTAGTTAGTATGGGGAACACTGAAGCTTTCTTT. This translates into CASSLVSMGNTEAFF. Together with reference TRBV7-2 and TRBJ1-1, the CDR3 gives the full variable domain: GAGVSQSPSNKVTEKGKDVELRCDPISGHTALYWYRQSLGQGLEFLIYFQGNSAPDKSGLPSDRFSAERTGGSVSTLTIQRTQQEDSAVYLCASSLVSMGNTEAFFGQGTRLTVV.

Written as DNA, the CDR3 is TGTGCCAGCAGCCAAGCCGCGCGAGCAGATACGCAGTATTTT. This encodes CASSQAARADTQYF. This chain connects TRBV16 to TRBJ2-3, with no clear D. This CDR3 spans 14 amino acids. Germline CDR1 KGHSY, CDR2 FQNENV. The ends were cut back, 2 bases at V and 4 bases at J, with 10 bases in the middle.